Listed below are T cell receptor beta chains from one sample, sequenced in a study of T cell responses to AZD1222 COVID-19 vaccine. Sequencing used immunoSEQ multiplex PCR; TCRdb keeps in-frame clones, though not all of them. This repertoire shows some 140,000 clones, roughly 90% found once; its top ten account for approximately 5.1%. This specimen consisted of peripheral blood, obtained on day 0 of MenACWY control vaccination. Source of these receptors: an adult in good health. CDR3s include the opening cysteine and the closing phenylalanine or tryptophan. The D gene is left open where the match is weak. Clone size is given for some rows only: seen once, a few or many times, or a class if the clone is expanded.

d_gene	v_gene	j_gene	abundance	CDR3aa	CDR3nt
.	TRBV7-2	TRBJ2-2	.	CASSSSALGWGELFF	TGTGCCAGCAGCTCCTCGGCCCTAGGGTGGGGGGAGCTGTTTTTT
.	TRBV6-5	TRBJ2-3	.	CASIRLEQDTQYF	TGTGCCAGCATTCGCTTGGAGCAGGATACGCAGTATTTT
TRBD1	TRBV23-1	TRBJ1-5	.	CASSPAQGTGGLNQPQHF	TGCGCCAGCAGTCCCGCCCAGGGGACAGGGGGACTCAATCAGCCCCAGCATTTT
TRBD1	TRBV19	TRBJ1-6	.	CASSPRTGTSSYNSPLHF	TGTGCCAGTAGTCCCCGGACAGGGACGAGCTCCTATAATTCACCCCTCCACTTT
.	TRBV7-2	TRBJ1-1	.	CASRMAPQLYTEAFF	TGTGCCAGCAGAATGGCCCCCCAGTTGTACACTGAAGCTTTCTTT
TRBD1	TRBV7-9	TRBJ1-1	few	CASTKYPRGGRNTEAFF	TGTGCCAGCACCAAATATCCCAGGGGGGGCAGGAACACTGAAGCTTTCTTT
.	TRBV7-2	TRBJ1-1	.	CASSLVKWGVNTEAFF	TGTGCCAGCAGCTTAGTTAAGTGGGGGGTGAACACTGAAGCTTTCTTT
.	TRBV2	TRBJ1-5	.	CASSTRSQQPQHF	TGTGCCAGCAGTACAAGGTCGCAACAGCCCCAGCATTTT
.	TRBV10-1	TRBJ1-4	.	CASSEFAARGTNEKLFF	TGCGCCAGCAGTGAGTTCGCGGCCAGGGGAACTAATGAAAAACTGTTTTTT
.	TRBV7-8	TRBJ2-3	.	CASSAGTRTDTQYF	TGTGCCAGCAGCGCCGGGACCCGCACAGATACGCAGTATTTT
.	TRBV21-1	TRBJ1-6	.	CASSNLEGTLSSLHF	TGTGCCAGCAGCAACCTCGAGGGGACCTTATCTTCCCTCCACTTT